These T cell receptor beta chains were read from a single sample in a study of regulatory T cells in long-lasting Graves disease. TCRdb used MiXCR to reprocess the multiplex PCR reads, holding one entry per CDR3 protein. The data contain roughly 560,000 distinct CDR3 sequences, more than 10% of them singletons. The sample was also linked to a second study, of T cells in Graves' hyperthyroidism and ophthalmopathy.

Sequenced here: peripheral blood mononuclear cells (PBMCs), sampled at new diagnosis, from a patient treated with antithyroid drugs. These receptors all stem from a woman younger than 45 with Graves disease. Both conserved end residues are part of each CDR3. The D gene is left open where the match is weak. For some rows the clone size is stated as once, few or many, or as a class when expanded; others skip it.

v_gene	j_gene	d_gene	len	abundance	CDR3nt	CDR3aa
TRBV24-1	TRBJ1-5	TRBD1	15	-	TGTGCCACCGGACAGGGGAGAGGAAGCAATCAGCCCCAGCATTTT	CATGQGRGSNQPQHF
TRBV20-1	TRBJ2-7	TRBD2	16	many	TGCAGTGCTAGAGATTACAACGGGAGGGGTGGGGACGAGCAGTACTTC	CSARDYNGRGGDEQYF
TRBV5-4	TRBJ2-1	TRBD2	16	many	TGTGCCAGCAGTTCCACTAGCGCTAGCTCCTACAATGAGCAGTTCTTC	CASSSTSASSYNEQFF
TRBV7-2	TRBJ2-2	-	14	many	TGTGCCAGCAGCCCTGGGACTTATACCGGGGAGCTGTTTTTT	CASSPGTYTGELFF
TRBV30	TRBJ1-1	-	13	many	TGTGCCTGGAGTGTACAGGGCCCCCCTGGAGCTTTCTTT	CAWSVQGPPGAFF
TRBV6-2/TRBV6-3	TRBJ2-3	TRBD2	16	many	TGTGCCAGCAGCCTTCGAGGACTAGCGGGCTCAGATACGCAGTATTTT	CASSLRGLAGSDTQYF
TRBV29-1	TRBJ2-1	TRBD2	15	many	TGCAGCGTGGGAAAAGCGGGAGGAGGGAGGGGTGAGCAGTTCTTC	CSVGKAGGGRGEQFF
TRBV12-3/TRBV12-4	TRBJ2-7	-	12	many	TGTGCCAGCAGTTTGACTGTTGTCGAGCAGTACTTC	CASSLTVVEQYF
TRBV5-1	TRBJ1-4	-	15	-	TGCGCCAGCAGCGTCCTGGGGGCAACTAATGAAAAACTGTTTTTT	CASSVLGATNEKLFF
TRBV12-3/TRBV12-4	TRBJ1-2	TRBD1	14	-	TGTGCCAGCAGTACTAAGACAGGGCACTATGGCTACACCTTC	CASSTKTGHYGYTF
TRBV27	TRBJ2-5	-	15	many	TGTGCCAGCAGTTTATCGTTTGGGGAACAAGAGACCCAGTACTTC	CASSLSFGEQETQYF
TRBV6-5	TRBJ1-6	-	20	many	TGTGCCAGCAGTTACTCGGCCCCAGGGTTCTCAGTCGCCTATAATTCACCCCTCCACTTT	CASSYSAPGFSVAYNSPLHF
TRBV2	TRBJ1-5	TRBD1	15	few	TGTGCCAGCCTCCGGGACAGATTTTTTAATCAGCCCCAGCATTTT	CASLRDRFFNQPQHF
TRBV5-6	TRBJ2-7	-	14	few	TGTGCCTGCAGCTTGTTAGACAAGATCTACGAGCAGTACTTC	CACSLLDKIYEQYF
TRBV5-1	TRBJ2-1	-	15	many	TGCGCCAGCAGCCTTGACGGTAACTCCTACAATGAGCAGTTCTTC	CASSLDGNSYNEQFF
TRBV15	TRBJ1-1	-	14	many	TGTGCCACCAGCAGAGGGGGCACGGCCACTGAAGCTTTCTTT	CATSRGGTATEAFF
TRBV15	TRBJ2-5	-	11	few	TGTGCCACCAGCAGGCAAGAGACCCAGTACTTC	CATSRQETQYF
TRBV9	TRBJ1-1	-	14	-	TGTGCCAGCAGCAGACTCTACAGCGGCACTGAAGCTTTCTTT	CASSRLYSGTEAFF
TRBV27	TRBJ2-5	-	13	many	TGTGCCAGCAGTTTATTGGGGGCCGGGACCCAGTACTTC	CASSLLGAGTQYF
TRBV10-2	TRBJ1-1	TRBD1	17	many	TGCGCCGTGTGGCCCTACAACAAATACAGGGGTGACACTGAAGCTTTCTTT	CAVWPYNKYRGDTEAFF
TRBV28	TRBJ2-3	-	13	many	TGTGCCAGCAGTCAACAGGGCGCAGATACGCAGTATTTT	CASSQQGADTQYF
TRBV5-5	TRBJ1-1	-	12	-	TGTGCCAGCAGCCCGACGGTCACTGAAGCTTTCTTT	CASSPTVTEAFF
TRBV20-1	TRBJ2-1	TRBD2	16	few	TGCAGTGCTAGAGGGCCGACTAGCGGCTCCTACAATGAGCAGTTCTTC	CSARGPTSGSYNEQFF
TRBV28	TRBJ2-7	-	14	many	TGTGCCAGCAGTTCACAGGCCCTGTACTACGAGCAGTACTTC	CASSSQALYYEQYF
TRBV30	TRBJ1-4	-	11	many	TGTGCCTGGAGTGTCACCACAGGACTGTTTTTT	CAWSVTTGLFF
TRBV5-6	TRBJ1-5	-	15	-	TGTGCCAGCAGCTTGTCGACAGCTAACAACCAGCCCCAGCATTTT	CASSLSTANNQPQHF
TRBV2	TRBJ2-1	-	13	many	TGTGCCAGCAGTGAAGCGCCACCCAATGAGCAGTTCTTC	CASSEAPPNEQFF
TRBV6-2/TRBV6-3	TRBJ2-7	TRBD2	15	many	TGTGCCAGCCAGATAGCGGGAGGGCCTAGAGACGAGCAGTACTTC	CASQIAGGPRDEQYF
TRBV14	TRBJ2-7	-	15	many	TGTGCCAGCAGCCAAGATGGCAGACTTTTTTACGAGCAGTACTTC	CASSQDGRLFYEQYF
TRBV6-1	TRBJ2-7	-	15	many	TGTGCCAGCAGTGAGGTCAGGAGTACTACCTACGAGCAGTACTTC	CASSEVRSTTYEQYF
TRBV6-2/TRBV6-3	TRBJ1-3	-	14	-	TGTGCCAGCAGTTACTCAGGGTTAGGAAACACCATATATTTT	CASSYSGLGNTIYF
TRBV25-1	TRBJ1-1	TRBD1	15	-	TGTGCCAGCAGTGACCATGGGACAGGGCAAACTGAAGCTTTCTTT	CASSDHGTGQTEAFF
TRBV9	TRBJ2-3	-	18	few	TGTGCCAGCAGCGTAGGTTTGGAAGCGGGCTTTGGGACAGATACGCAGTATTTT	CASSVGLEAGFGTDTQYF
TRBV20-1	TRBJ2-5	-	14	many	TGCAGTGCTGCTCTAAACAGGGTTTTGGAGACCCAGTACTTC	CSAALNRVLETQYF
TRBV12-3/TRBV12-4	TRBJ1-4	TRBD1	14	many	TGTGCCAGCAGTTTGGCAGGGGGACGGGAAAAACTGTTTTTT	CASSLAGGREKLFF
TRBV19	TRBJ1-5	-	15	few	TGTGCCAGTAGTATACTTGGAGGAACGGGCCAGCCCCAGCATTTT	CASSILGGTGQPQHF
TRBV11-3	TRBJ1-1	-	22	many	TGTGCCAGCAGCTCCGCAGGACGTTTGCCCCTTTCGTTTTTCACAAGGAACACTGAAGCTTTCTTT	CASSSAGRLPLSFFTRNTEAFF
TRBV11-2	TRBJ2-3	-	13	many	TGTGCCAGCAGCTTAGCTAGCACAGATACGCAGTATTTT	CASSLASTDTQYF
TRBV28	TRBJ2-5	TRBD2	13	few	TGTGCCAGCAGTAGCGCCGACCGGGAGGCCCAGTACTTC	CASSSADREAQYF
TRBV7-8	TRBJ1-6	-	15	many	TGTGCCAGCAGCTTAGGAGCAGGGTACAATTCACCCCTCCACTTT	CASSLGAGYNSPLHF
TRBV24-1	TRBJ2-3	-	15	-	TGTGCCACCAGTGAGGGCAGACTAATCACAGATACGCAGTATTTT	CATSEGRLITDTQYF
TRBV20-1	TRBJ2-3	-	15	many	TGCAGTGCCCGAAAGCCTCGAGGGCCAGGGGATACGCAGTATTTT	CSARKPRGPGDTQYF
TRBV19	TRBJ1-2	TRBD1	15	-	TGTGCCAGTAGTATTGGGACAGGGGCCCGGAATGGCTACACCTTC	CASSIGTGARNGYTF
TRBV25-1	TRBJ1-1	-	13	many	TGTGCCAGCAGCAAGGGGAGGTCAGGGGAAGCTTTCTTT	CASSKGRSGEAFF
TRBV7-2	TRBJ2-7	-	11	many	TGTGCCAGGGAGGGGGCGGGCGAGCAGTACTTC	CAREGAGEQYF
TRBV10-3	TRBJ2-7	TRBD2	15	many	TGTGCCATCAGTGACCCCGGGACTAGCTCAGTCGAGCAGTACTTC	CAISDPGTSSVEQYF
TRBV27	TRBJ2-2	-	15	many	TGTGCCAGCAGTTTATCCATAACCTTCACCGGGGAGCTGTTTTTT	CASSLSITFTGELFF
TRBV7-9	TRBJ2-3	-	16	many	TGTGCCAGCAGCTTTACCGGGACTCGGCCCACAGATACGCAGTATTTT	CASSFTGTRPTDTQYF
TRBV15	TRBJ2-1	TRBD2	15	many	TGTGCCACCAGCCCCCGGGTAGCGGGATACAATGAGCAGTTCTTC	CATSPRVAGYNEQFF
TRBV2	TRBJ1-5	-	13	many	TGTGCCAGCAGTGATTGGGGGAATCAGCCCCAGCATTTT	CASSDWGNQPQHF